Listed below are T cell receptor beta chains from one sample, sequenced in a study of PD-L1 blockade in urothelial cancer. The data were produced by immunoSEQ multiplex PCR, yet TCRdb's version contains in-frame clones alone and is incomplete. The repertoire holds about 39,000 clones, with approximately 90% as singletons. The sequencing used PBMCs, collected around atezolizumab (anti-PD-L1) treatment. The receptors were gathered from a man in his fifties or sixties with urothelial cancer. The CDR3 runs from the conserved cysteine through the conserved F or W. Fields, in order: V gene, J gene, D gene, CDR3 protein. A D gene is named only where the DNA matches it firmly.

TRBV5-1	TRBJ2-2	TRBD2	CASGGTVAGELFF
TRBV27	TRBJ1-1	TRBD1	CASSLSDRGGTEAFF
TRBV7-2	TRBJ1-5	-	CASRPQADQPQHF
TRBV7-3	TRBJ2-1	TRBD2	CASSLVGLPNEQFF
TRBV18	TRBJ2-7	-	CASSPPTAYEQYF
TRBV6-6	TRBJ2-2	-	CASRTHQNTGELFF
TRBV9	TRBJ2-5	TRBD2	CASSLGRGGETQYF
TRBV19	TRBJ2-1	TRBD2	CASSIRLAGEGKNEQFF
TRBV5-1	TRBJ2-1	-	CASSVGATNNEQFF
TRBV6-6	TRBJ2-1	TRBD2	CASSPGRNEQFF
TRBV27	TRBJ1-1	-	CASSFDLNTEAFF
TRBV29-1	TRBJ2-1	-	CSARAGGSYNEQFF
TRBV6-4	TRBJ2-3	-	CASSDLGSTDTQYF
TRBV7-6	TRBJ2-7	-	CASSLGEGEQYF